This entry is about one T cell receptor (beta chain). The antigen is unknown. The sample belongs to a study of cytomegalovirus exposure and HLA in healthy donors. As for the study in general: Early released data had tens of millions of unique TCRs, all coming from HLA-typed donors.

The J segment lost 3 bases and the V segment lost 5 bases, leaving 5 bases of the junction unmatched. CDR1 SEHNR and CDR2 FQNEAQ come from the germline V gene (reference sequence). The length of the CDR3 is 16 residues. PCR employed 60 Vbeta and 13 Jbeta primers. Sequenced by immunoSEQ multiplex PCR; TCRdb stores in-frame clones only, minus some. The profile covers 100,000 to 150,000 clones, with over 65% appearing a single time and 2.7% taken by the ten largest. General study points: Looking again later, the authors saw that most CMV-associated TCR beta chains seemed HLA-restricted.

Sequenced material: PBMCs. The chain is built from TRBV7-9 and TRBJ2-3, with 13 positions matching TRBD2. This receptor was identified in a woman aged 35 to 49 in good health and CMV-seropositive. The CDR3 protein is CASSPRTSGRTDTQYF. DNA of the CDR3: TGTGCCAGCAGCCCAAGGACTAGCGGGAGAACAGATACGCAGTATTTT.